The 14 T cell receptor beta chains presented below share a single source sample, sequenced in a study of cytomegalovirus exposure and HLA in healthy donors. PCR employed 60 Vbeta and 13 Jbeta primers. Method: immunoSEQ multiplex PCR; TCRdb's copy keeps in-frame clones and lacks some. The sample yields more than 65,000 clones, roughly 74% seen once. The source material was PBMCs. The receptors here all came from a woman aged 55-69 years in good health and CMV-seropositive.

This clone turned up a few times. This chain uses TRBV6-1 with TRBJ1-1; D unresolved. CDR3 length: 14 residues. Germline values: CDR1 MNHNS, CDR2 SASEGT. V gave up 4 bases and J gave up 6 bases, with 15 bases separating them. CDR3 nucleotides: TGTGCCAGCAGTGTCCGATTGGCACACCCTGAAGCTTTCTTT. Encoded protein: CASSVRLAHPEAFF.

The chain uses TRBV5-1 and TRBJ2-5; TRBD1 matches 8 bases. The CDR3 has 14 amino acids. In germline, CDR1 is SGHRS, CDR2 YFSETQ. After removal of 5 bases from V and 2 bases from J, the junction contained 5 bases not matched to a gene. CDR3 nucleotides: TGCGCCAGCAGTAGAGACAGGGGACAAGAGACCCAGTACTTC. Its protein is CASSRDRGQETQYF.

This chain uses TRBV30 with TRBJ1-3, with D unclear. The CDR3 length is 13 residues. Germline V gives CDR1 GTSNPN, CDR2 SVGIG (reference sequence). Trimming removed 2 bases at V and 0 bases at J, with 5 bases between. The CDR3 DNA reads TGTGCCTGGAGTTATTCCTCTGGAAACACCATATATTTT. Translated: CAWSYSSGNTIYF.

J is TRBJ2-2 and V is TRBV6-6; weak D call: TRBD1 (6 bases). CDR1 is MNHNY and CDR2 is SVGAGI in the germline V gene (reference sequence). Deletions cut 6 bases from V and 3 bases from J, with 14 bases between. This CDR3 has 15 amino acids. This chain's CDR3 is CASSMTGSYTGELFF. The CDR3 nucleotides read TGTGCCAGCAGCATGACAGGATCCTACACCGGGGAGCTGTTTTTT.

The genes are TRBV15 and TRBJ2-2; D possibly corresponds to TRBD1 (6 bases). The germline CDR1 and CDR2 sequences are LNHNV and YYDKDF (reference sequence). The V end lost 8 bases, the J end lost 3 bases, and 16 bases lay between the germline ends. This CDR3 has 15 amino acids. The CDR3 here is CATRDTSSYTGELFF. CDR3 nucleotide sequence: TGTGCCACCCGGGACACTAGTTCGTACACCGGGGAGCTGTTTTTT.

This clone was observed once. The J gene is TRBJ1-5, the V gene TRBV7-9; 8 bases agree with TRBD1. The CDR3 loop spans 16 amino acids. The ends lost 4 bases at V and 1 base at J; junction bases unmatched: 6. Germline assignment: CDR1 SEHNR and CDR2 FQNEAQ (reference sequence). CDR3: CASSWGTGGSNQPQHF. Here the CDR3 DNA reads TGTGCCAGCAGCTGGGGGACAGGTGGGAGCAATCAGCCCCAGCATTTT.

The CDR3 coding sequence is TGTGCCAGCAGCTTGGCGACAGGGTATGGAAACACCATATATTTT. Translating it yields CASSLATGYGNTIYF. This sequence joins TRBV5-8 and TRBJ1-3, with 7 bases lining up with TRBD1. The CDR3 has 15 amino acids. The V gene's germline CDR1 is SGHTS and CDR2 YDEGEE. J was trimmed by 3 bases and V by 0 bases; bases with no gene match: 3.

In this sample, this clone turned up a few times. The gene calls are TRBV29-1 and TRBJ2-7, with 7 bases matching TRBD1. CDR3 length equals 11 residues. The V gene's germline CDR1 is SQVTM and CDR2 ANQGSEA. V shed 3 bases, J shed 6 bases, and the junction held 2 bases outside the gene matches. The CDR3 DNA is TGCAGCGTTGAGGACAGGTTCGAGCAGTACTTC. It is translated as CSVEDRFEQYF.

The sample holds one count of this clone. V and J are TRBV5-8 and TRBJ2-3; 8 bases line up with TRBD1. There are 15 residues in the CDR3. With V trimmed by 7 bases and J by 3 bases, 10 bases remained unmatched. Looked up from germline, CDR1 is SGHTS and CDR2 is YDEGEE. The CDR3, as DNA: TGTGCCAGCTCCGGCCCCAGGGGGCAGACAGATACGCAGTATTTT. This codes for CASSGPRGQTDTQYF.

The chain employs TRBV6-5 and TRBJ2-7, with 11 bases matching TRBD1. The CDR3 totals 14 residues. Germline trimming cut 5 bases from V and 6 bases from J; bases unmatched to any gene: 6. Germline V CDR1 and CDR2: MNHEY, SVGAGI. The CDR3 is CASSISGTGGEQYF. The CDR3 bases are TGTGCCAGCAGTATATCCGGGACAGGGGGCGAGCAGTACTTC.

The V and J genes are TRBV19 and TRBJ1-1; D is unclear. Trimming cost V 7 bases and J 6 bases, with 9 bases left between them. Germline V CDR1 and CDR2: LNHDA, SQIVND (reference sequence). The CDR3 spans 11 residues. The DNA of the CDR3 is TGTGCCAGTATCGGGTTCGCTGAAGCTTTCTTT. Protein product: CASIGFAEAFF.

The CDR3 nucleotides read TGCGCCAGCAGCCGGCAGGGAGGTTCCTACGAGCAGTACTTC. Translation: CASSRQGGSYEQYF. The rearrangement uses TRBV4-1 and TRBJ2-7, with a tentative D call TRBD2 (6 bases). CDR1 and CDR2 (germline): MGHRA, YSYEKL. Deletions cut 4 bases from V and 1 base from J, with 11 bases between. This CDR3 is built from 14 residues.

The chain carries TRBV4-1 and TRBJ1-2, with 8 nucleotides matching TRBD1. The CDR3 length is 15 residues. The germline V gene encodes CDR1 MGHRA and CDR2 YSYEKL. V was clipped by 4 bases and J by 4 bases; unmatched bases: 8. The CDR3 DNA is TGCGCCAGCAGCCGGGAGACAGGGGCCGGCTATGGCTACACCTTC. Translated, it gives CASSRETGAGYGYTF.

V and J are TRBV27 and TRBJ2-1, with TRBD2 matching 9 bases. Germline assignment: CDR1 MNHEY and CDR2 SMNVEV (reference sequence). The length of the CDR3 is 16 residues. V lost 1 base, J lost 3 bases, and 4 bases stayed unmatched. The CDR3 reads CASSLLVAGDYNEQFF. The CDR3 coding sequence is TGTGCCAGCAGTTTATTGGTAGCGGGAGACTACAATGAGCAGTTCTTC.